The 27 T cell receptor beta chains presented below share a single source sample, sequenced in a study of type 1 and type 2 diabetes patients. Genomic DNA was the PCR template. Amplification of the beta chain CDR3 used 30 forward and 13 reverse multiplex primers. TCRdb reprocessed the multiplex PCR reads via MiXCR and lists one record per CDR3 protein. The data contain about 270,000 distinct CDR3 sequences, approximately 50% of them singletons. The sample comprised peripheral blood mononuclear cells (PBMCs). These receptors were obtained from a man between 18 and 29 years old with type 2 diabetes.

The chain employs TRBV5-4 and TRBJ2-3; D could derive from TRBD1 or TRBD2 (6 bases each). Between the trimmed V and J ends, which lost 4 bases and 4 bases, there was a span of 13 bases. This CDR3 has 14 amino acids. Germline V CDR1 and CDR2: SGHNT, YYREEE (reference sequence). The CDR3 here is CASSNEEGADTQYF. The CDR3 DNA is TGTGCCAGCAGCAATGAGGAGGGGGCAGATACGCAGTATTTT.

The chain links TRBV12-3 or TRBV12-4 to TRBJ1-1; D remains unclear. The CDR3 loop spans 14 amino acids. V gave up 1 base and J gave up 0 bases, with 6 bases separating them. Written as DNA, the CDR3 is TGTGCCAGCAGTTTAGGTAACATGAACACTGAAGCTTTCTTT. Protein sequence: CASSLGNMNTEAFF.

This clonotype was picked up a small number of times. The V and J genes are TRBV20-1 and TRBJ2-5; tentative D call: TRBD1 (6 bases). The CDR3 has 10 residues. CDR1 is DFQATT and CDR2 is SNEGSKA in the germline V gene (reference sequence). V was shortened by 5 bases and J by 11 bases, with 12 bases between the two germline ends. The CDR3 sequence is CSAFRDIQYF. The CDR3 DNA sequence: TGCAGTGCTTTCCGGGACATACAGTACTTC.

This chain uses TRBV10-3 with TRBJ2-1; D remains unclear. The CDR3 spans 14 residues. V dropped 2 bases and J dropped 9 bases, with 14 bases sitting between them. Germline V gene lookup returns CDR1 ENHRY and CDR2 SYGVKD. CDR3 loop: CAISEVGDNGEQFF. Written as DNA, the CDR3 is TGTGCCATCAGTGAGGTGGGTGACAATGGTGAGCAGTTCTTC.

This clonotype came up many times. The rearrangement joins TRBV10-1 to TRBJ2-7; D unresolved. Germline-derived CDR1 and CDR2 are WNHNN and SYGVQD (reference sequence). The CDR3 contains 14 residues. V was shortened by 0 bases and J by 5 bases, with 11 bases between the two germline ends. CDR3 sequence: CASSESYGNHEQYF. The CDR3 DNA reads TGCGCCAGCAGTGAGTCGTATGGCAACCACGAGCAGTACTTC.

This clonotype showed up just a few times. The V call is TRBV19, the J call TRBJ1-1; D unclear. The CDR3 sequence is 14 residues long. The V gene's germline CDR1 is LNHDA and CDR2 SQIVND (reference sequence). Trimming removed 4 bases at V and 0 bases at J, with 9 bases between. CDR3 coding DNA: TGTGCCAGTAGTAAAGGGATGATGAACACTGAAGCTTTCTTT. Encoded protein: CASSKGMMNTEAFF.

This clonotype was detected only a few times. This chain uses TRBV20-1 with TRBJ1-1; no reliable D call. Looked up from germline, CDR1 is DFQATT and CDR2 is SNEGSKA (reference sequence). The CDR3 length is 11 residues. Trimming shortened V by 3 bases and J by 6 bases, and 8 bases separated the two germline ends. The CDR3 protein is CSARVVAEAFF. CDR3 bases: TGCAGTGCTAGGGTAGTTGCTGAAGCTTTCTTT.

This clonotype has a handful of counts. This chain connects TRBV30 to TRBJ2-2; D gene ambiguous. Germline V lookup: CDR1 GTSNPN, CDR2 SVGIG (reference sequence). This CDR3 spans 15 amino acids. The V end was cut by 1 base, the J end by 0 bases, with 9 bases between. The CDR3 loop reads CAWSEADTNTGELFF. The CDR3 DNA follows: TGTGCCTGGAGTGAGGCCGACACGAACACCGGGGAGCTGTTTTTT.

V gene TRBV18 combines with J gene TRBJ2-6, with D possibly being TRBD1 (6 bases). The CDR3 loop spans 16 amino acids. Germline V gene lookup returns CDR1 KGHSH and CDR2 LQKENI. Trimming took off 2 bases at V and 3 bases at J, with 11 bases between the two ends. The CDR3 region is CASSPTGSSGANVLTF. DNA of the CDR3: TGTGCCAGCTCACCAACAGGGTCCAGTGGGGCCAACGTCCTGACTTTC.

The chain employs TRBV28 and TRBJ2-3; 7 bases align to TRBD2. The CDR3 spans 13 residues. The V gene's germline CDR1 is MDHEN and CDR2 SYDVKM. J lost 11 bases, V lost 4 bases, and 9 bases had no gene match. CDR3 DNA: TGTGCCAGCAGTTCCGGGACCCGCGGGAGGCAGTATTTT. The encoded protein is CASSSGTRGRQYF.

This clonotype came up a few times. The chain couples TRBV19 to TRBJ1-1, with unresolved D. The CDR3 totals 11 residues. Trimming removed 5 bases at V and 10 bases at J, with 11 bases between. Germline V lookup: CDR1 LNHDA, CDR2 SQIVND (reference sequence). The CDR3 nucleotides are TGTGCCAGTAGTGTTTTGGAGGTAGCTTTCTTT. As protein: CASSVLEVAFF.

The chain combines TRBV11-2 with TRBJ2-7; D is undetermined. This CDR3 region has 13 residues. V was trimmed by 5 bases and J by 1 base, leaving 9 bases between them. Germline CDR1 SGHAT, CDR2 FQNNGV. The CDR3 region has the DNA TGTGCCAGCAGCACCATCTCTTCCTACGAGCAGTACTTC. Protein sequence: CASSTISSYEQYF. The whole variable domain, filled in from reference TRBV11-2 and TRBJ2-7, reads EAGVAQSPRYKIIEKRQSVAFWCNPISGHATLYWYQQILGQGPKLLIQFQNNGVVDDSQLPKDRFSAERLKGVDSTLKIQPAKLEDSAVYLCASSTISSYEQYFGPGTRLTVT.

This clonotype was seen a handful of times. The chain uses TRBV19 and TRBJ1-1, with D unclear. CDR1 and CDR2 (germline): LNHDA, SQIVND (reference sequence). Trimming stripped 5 bases from V and 0 bases from J, with 7 bases between. CDR3 length: 13 residues. CDR3 DNA: TGTGCCAGTAGTGAAAGACTGAACACTGAAGCTTTCTTT. Translating it yields CASSERLNTEAFF.

This chain links TRBV30 with TRBJ1-5; D is perhaps TRBD1 (5 bases). Germline V gene lookup returns CDR1 GTSNPN and CDR2 SVGIG (reference sequence). V shed 3 bases and J shed 3 bases, with 15 bases lying between them. The CDR3 has 15 amino acids. The CDR3 DNA is TGTGCCTGGAGCCTTACCGGGGCCGACAATCAGCCCCAGCATTTT. Residues: CAWSLTGADNQPQHF. The full variable domain, rest sourced from reference TRBV30 and TRBJ1-5, is SQTIHQWPATLVQPVGSPLSLECTVEGTSNPNLYWYRQAAGRGLQLLFYSVGIGQISSEVPQNLSASRPQDRQFILSSKKLLLSDSGFYLCAWSLTGADNQPQHFGDGTRLSIL.

The rearrangement joins TRBV12-3 or TRBV12-4 to TRBJ1-1, with D unclear. The CDR3 loop spans 15 amino acids. The V end was cut by 2 bases, the J end by 3 bases, with 13 bases between. This CDR3 is CASSLLTLKDTEAFF. CDR3 sequence (DNA): TGTGCCAGCAGTTTATTAACATTGAAGGACACTGAAGCTTTCTTT.

The table lists this clonotype with a few counts. The V gene is TRBV7-6, the J gene TRBJ2-1; tentatively, D is TRBD2 (6 bases). Trimming shortened V by 3 bases and J by 2 bases, and 11 bases separated the two germline ends. Per germline, CDR1 SGHVS and CDR2 FNYEAQ. This CDR3 has 15 residues. The CDR3 DNA is TGTGCCAGCAGCTTTGCCGGGGGTACCTACAATGAGCAGTTCTTC. As protein: CASSFAGGTYNEQFF. The complete variable domain, with remaining parts taken from reference TRBV7-6 and TRBJ2-1, reads GAGVSQSPRYKVTKRGQDVALRCDPISGHVSLYWYRQALGQGPEFLTYFNYEAQQDKSGLPNDRFSAERPEGSISTLTIQRTEQRDSAMYRCASSFAGGTYNEQFFGPGTRLTVL.

In regard to this clonotype: A much larger clone is a single base away; this may be a read error. CDR3 protein: CASSIATGRYKAFF. CDR3 DNA: TGTGCCAGCAGCATTGCGACAGGGAGATATAAAGCTTTCTTT. This sequence joins TRBV7-2 and TRBJ1-1; 7 bases fit TRBD1. The V gene end was trimmed by 5 bases and the J gene end by 9 bases; junction bases not matched to a gene: 12. Germline lookup yields CDR1 SGHTA and CDR2 FQGNSA. The CDR3 consists of 14 residues.

The DNA of the CDR3 is TGTGCCAGCAGCTTAGGGGGAGGTTCCTCTGGGGCCAACGTCCTGACTTTC. Translated: CASSLGGGSSGANVLTF. The chain employs TRBV7-8 and TRBJ2-6, with D tentatively TRBD2 (6 bases). Looked up from germline, CDR1 is SGHVS and CDR2 is FQNEAQ. Trimming removed 1 base from V and 0 bases from J, with 10 bases in between. The CDR3 is 17 amino acids.

This clonotype was observed at least ten times. The chain is built from TRBV10-3 and TRBJ1-1, with 8 bases lining up with TRBD1. CDR1 and CDR2 from the germline V gene are ENHRY and SYGVKD. The CDR3 is 15 residues long. V shed 3 bases and J 1 base; nucleotides not matched to a gene: 4. CDR3 in amino acids: CAISDRDRRNTEAFF. The CDR3 nucleotides are TGTGCCATCAGTGACCGGGACAGGAGGAACACTGAAGCTTTCTTT.

The J gene is TRBJ1-3, the V gene TRBV27, with D maybe TRBD1 (5 bases). This CDR3 has 14 amino acids. Trimming removed 7 bases at V and 8 bases at J, with 18 bases between. Germline V CDR1 and CDR2: MNHEY, SMNVEV (reference sequence). This CDR3 reads CASKLGTMDDTIYF. CDR3 nucleotides: TGTGCCAGCAAGTTAGGGACCATGGATGACACCATATATTTT.

This rearrangement joins TRBV28 to TRBJ1-2, with D possibly being TRBD1 (6 bases). The CDR3 totals 19 residues. The germline CDR1 and CDR2 sequences are MDHEN and SYDVKM. Trimming stripped 6 bases from V and 3 bases from J, with 29 bases between. CDR3 region: CASSQGGGRFERGDYGYTF. The CDR3 DNA reads TGTGCCAGCAGCCAAGGAGGGGGGCGCTTTGAAAGGGGGGACTATGGCTACACCTTC.

V usage is TRBV14 and J usage is TRBJ2-1; 13 positions match TRBD2. The CDR3 totals 17 residues. Per germline, CDR1 SGHDN and CDR2 FVKESK. V trimming: 6 bases; J trimming: 9 bases; junction bases outside the gene matches: 14. In DNA, the CDR3 is TGTGCCAGCAGTACCGAGTTAGGAACTAGCGGGAGGGGTGAGCAGTTCTTC. This translates into CASSTELGTSGRGEQFF.

The CDR3, as DNA: TGTGCCAGTAGTATAGATGGGACAGGCCGGGAGACCCAGTACTTC. Translation gives CASSIDGTGRETQYF. The V and J genes are TRBV7-4 and TRBJ2-5, with 8 bases aligning to TRBD1. V lost 9 bases to trimming and J lost 5 bases; unmatched junction nucleotides: 14. This CDR3 has 15 residues. The germline CDR1 and CDR2 sequences are SGHVT and SQSDAQ.

The table lists this clonotype with a few counts. This sequence joins TRBV6-1 and TRBJ2-7, with 14 bases identical to TRBD2. The closer fit of TRBJ2-5 to the DNA end suggests the J call may be wrong. CDR1 and CDR2 (germline): MNHNS, SASEGT. The CDR3 has 20 amino acids. The CDR3 loop reads CASSPLASGTSGSPQETQYF. CDR3 nucleotides: TGTGCCAGCAGTCCCCTTGCCTCCGGGACTAGCGGGAGCCCTCAAGAGACCCAGTACTTC.

This clonotype has more than one count but fewer than ten. The V gene is TRBV10-2, the J gene TRBJ2-1; D gene unclear. V lost 9 bases and J 13 bases, leaving 13 bases between the germline ends. Germline V gene sequence: CDR1 WSHSY, CDR2 SAAADI. This CDR3 comprises 10 residues. This CDR3 reads CASLSELQFF. The CDR3 DNA reads as TGCGCCAGTCTCTCCGAACTACAGTTCTTC.

The V gene is TRBV29-1, the J gene TRBJ1-2; D uncertain. The CDR3 has 12 residues. Deletions cut 0 bases from V and 8 bases from J, with 10 bases between. Per germline, CDR1 SQVTM and CDR2 ANQGSEA. CDR3 DNA: TGCAGCGTTGAAGAGGGTACTCGGGGCTACACCTTC. This sequence encodes CSVEEGTRGYTF.

The chain couples TRBV19 to TRBJ1-5; the D gene is possibly TRBD1 (5 bases). V lost 11 bases and J 0 bases, leaving 17 bases between the germline ends. The CDR3 loop spans 15 amino acids. The germline V gene has CDR1 LNHDA and CDR2 SQIVND (reference sequence). The CDR3, as DNA: TGTGCCTGCTCGGGACTCCTATATAGCAATCAGCCCCAGCATTTT. Residues: CACSGLLYSNQPQHF.